This TCR beta chain emerged from a study of post-analysis software for immune sequencing data. Across the whole study: In terms of disease course, relapsing-remitting, secondary progressive and progressive-relapsing multiple sclerosis were included.

Only a few counts were recorded for this clonotype. Its antigen is still unknown. Study-wide results and caveats: The authors found that F measure strongly co-clustered same-batch samples. Patients showed TRBV5-6, TRBV5-1 and TRBV20-1 among a handful of TRBV segments more frequent than in controls.

The ends were cut back, 2 bases at V and 2 bases at J, with 17 bases in the middle. The CDR3 runs to 17 residues. Germline CDR1 and CDR2: SGHDT and YYEEEE. Unique molecular identifiers featured in each of the TCR beta cDNA libraries. TCRdb called the PCR reads again in MiXCR, with one record for every CDR3 protein. The sample lists about 800,000 distinct CDR3 sequences, about 27% occurring once. The sequenced sample was blood. The clonotype comes from a girl between 5 and 17 years old with multiple sclerosis. The rearrangement joins TRBV5-6 to TRBJ2-1; unclear D gene. The CDR3 sequence is CASSFWFGRSAYNEQFF. The CDR3 region has the DNA TGTGCCAGCAGCTTTTGGTTCGGCAGGTCGGCCTACAATGAGCAGTTCTTC.